In this sample, the clone carrying this TCR beta chain turned up a few times. Just one base apart from a much larger clone, this may be a read error. Other DNA sequences in the sample encode the same CDR3. This record belongs to a study of shared clonotypes between healthy human individuals. CDR1 and CDR2 (germline): SSHAT, FNYEAQ (reference sequence). The CDR3 loop spans 13 amino acids. Method: immunoSEQ multiplex PCR; TCRdb's copy keeps in-frame clones and lacks some. The profile shows about 1 million clones, 70% to 80% of them singletons. The rearrangement links TRBV7-7 to TRBJ2-5; possible D gene TRBD1, 5 bases. The sequencing sample was made of memory CD4+ T cells sorted from blood. Regarding subset: CD45RA-negative fraction. This TCR was recovered from a man aged 18 to 30 in good health. Written as DNA, the CDR3 is TGTGCTAGCAGCTTCAGGGTCCAAGAGACCCAGTACTTC. Translating gives CASSFRVQETQYF.